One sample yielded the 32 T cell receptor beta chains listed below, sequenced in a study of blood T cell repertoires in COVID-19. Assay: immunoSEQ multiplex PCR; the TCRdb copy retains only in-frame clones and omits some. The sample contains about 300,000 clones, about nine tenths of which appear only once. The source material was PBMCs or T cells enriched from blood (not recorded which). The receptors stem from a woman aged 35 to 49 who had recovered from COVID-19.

This CDR3 is CASSVGRDGQPQHF. For the CDR3, the DNA is TGTGCCAGCAGCGTAGGGCGGGATGGGCAGCCCCAGCATTTT. The rearrangement links TRBV9 to TRBJ1-5, with D unresolved. CDR1 and CDR2 from the germline V gene are SGDLS and YYNGEE. Trimming removed 0 bases at V and 7 bases at J, with 11 bases between. This CDR3 comprises 14 residues. The full variable domain, with the rest looked up from reference TRBV9 and TRBJ1-5, is DSGVTQTPKHLITATGQRVTLRCSPRSGDLSVYWYQQSLDQGLQFLIQYYNGEERAKGNILERFSAQQFPDLHSELNLSSLELGDSALYFCASSVGRDGQPQHFGDGTRLSIL.

CDR3 sequence (DNA): TGTGCCAGCAGTTTGGGTCCCGACAGGGCCAATCAGCCCCAGCATTTT. It specifies CASSLGPDRANQPQHF. The chain joins TRBV27 to TRBJ1-5, with TRBD1 identical over 7 bases. The CDR3 sequence is 16 residues long. CDR1 MNHEY and CDR2 SMNVEV come from the germline V gene (reference sequence). With 3 bases clipped from V and 3 bases from J, the junction kept 8 bases outside the gene matches.

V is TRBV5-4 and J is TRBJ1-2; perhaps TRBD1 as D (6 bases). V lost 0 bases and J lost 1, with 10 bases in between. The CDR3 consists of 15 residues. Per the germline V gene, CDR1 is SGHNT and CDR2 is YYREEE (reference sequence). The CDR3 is CASSLENRVNYGYTF. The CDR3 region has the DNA TGTGCCAGCAGCTTGGAGAACAGGGTTAACTATGGCTACACCTTC.

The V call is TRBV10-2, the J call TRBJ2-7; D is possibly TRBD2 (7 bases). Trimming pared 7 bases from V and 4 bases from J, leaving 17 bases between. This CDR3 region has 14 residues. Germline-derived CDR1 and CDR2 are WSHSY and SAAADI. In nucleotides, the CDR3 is TGCGCCAGCACAGAGGCGGGGGCAAAATACGAGCAGTACTTC. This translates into CASTEAGAKYEQYF.

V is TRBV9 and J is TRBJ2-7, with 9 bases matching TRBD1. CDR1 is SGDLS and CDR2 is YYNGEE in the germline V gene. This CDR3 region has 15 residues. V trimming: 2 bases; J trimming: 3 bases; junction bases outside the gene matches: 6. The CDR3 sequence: CASSVGGQGFYEQYF. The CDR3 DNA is TGTGCCAGCAGCGTGGGGGGACAGGGATTCTACGAGCAGTACTTC. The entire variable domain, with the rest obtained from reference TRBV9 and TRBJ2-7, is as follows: DSGVTQTPKHLITATGQRVTLRCSPRSGDLSVYWYQQSLDQGLQFLIQYYNGEERAKGNILERFSAQQFPDLHSELNLSSLELGDSALYFCASSVGGQGFYEQYFGPGTRLTVT.

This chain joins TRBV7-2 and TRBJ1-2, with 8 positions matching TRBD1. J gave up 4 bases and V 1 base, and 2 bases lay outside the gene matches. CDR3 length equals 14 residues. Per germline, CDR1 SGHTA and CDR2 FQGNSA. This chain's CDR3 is CASSLGQGFYGYTF. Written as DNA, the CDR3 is TGTGCCAGCAGCTTAGGACAGGGGTTCTATGGCTACACCTTC.

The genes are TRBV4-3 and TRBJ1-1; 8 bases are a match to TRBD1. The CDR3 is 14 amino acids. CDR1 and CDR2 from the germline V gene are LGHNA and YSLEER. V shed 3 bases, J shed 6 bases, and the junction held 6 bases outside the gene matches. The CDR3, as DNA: TGCGCCAGCAGCCACCAGGACAGGGAGGCTGAAGCTTTCTTT. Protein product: CASSHQDREAEAFF.

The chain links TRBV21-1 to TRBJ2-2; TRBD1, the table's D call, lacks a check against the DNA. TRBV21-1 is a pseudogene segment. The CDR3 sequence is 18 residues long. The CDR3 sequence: CASSKLYRVLSNTGELFF. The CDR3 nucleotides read TGTGCCAGCAGCAAATTATACAGGGTCCTTTCGAACACCGGGGAGCTGTTTTTT.

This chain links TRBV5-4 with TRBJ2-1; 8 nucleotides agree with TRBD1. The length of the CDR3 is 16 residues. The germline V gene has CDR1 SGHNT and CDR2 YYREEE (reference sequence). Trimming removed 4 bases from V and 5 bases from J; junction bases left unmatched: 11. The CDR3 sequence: CASSPATDRVDNEQFF. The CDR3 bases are TGTGCCAGCAGCCCCGCAACGGACAGGGTAGACAATGAGCAGTTCTTC.

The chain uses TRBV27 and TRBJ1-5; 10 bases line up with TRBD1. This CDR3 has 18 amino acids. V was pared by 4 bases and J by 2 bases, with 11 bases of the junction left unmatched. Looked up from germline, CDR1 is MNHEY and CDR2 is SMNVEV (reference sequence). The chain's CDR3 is CASSSWTGGGVGNQPQHF. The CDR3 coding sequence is TGTGCCAGCAGTTCTTGGACAGGGGGGGGTGTGGGCAATCAGCCCCAGCATTTT.

The CDR3, as DNA: TGTGCCAGTAGTATAGGGCGGGGGCTTAGCACAGATACGCAGTATTTT. This translates into CASSIGRGLSTDTQYF. The J gene is TRBJ2-3, the V gene TRBV19, with D perhaps TRBD2 (7 bases). Per the germline V gene, CDR1 is LNHDA and CDR2 is SQIVND (reference sequence). The ends were cut back, 1 base at V and 0 bases at J, with 11 bases in the middle. This CDR3 has 16 amino acids.

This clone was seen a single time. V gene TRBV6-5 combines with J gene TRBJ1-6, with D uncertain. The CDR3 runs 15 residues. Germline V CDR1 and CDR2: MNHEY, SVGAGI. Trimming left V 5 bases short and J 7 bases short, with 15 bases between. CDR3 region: CASSTFLNLNSPLHF. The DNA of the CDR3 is TGTGCCAGCAGTACCTTTCTAAACTTGAATTCACCCCTCCACTTT.

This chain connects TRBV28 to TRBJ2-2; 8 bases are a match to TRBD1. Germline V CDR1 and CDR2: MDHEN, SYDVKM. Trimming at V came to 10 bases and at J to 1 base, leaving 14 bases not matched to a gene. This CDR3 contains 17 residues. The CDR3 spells CATPGQDLDKNTGELFF. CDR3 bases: TGTGCCACCCCGGGACAGGACCTCGACAAGAACACCGGGGAGCTGTTTTTT. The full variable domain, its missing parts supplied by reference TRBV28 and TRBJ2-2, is DVKVTQSSRYLVKRTGEKVFLECVQDMDHENMFWYRQDPGLGLRLIYFSYDVKMKEKGDIPEGYSVSREKKERFSLILESASTNQTSMYLCATPGQDLDKNTGELFFGEGSRLTVL.

The CDR3 sequence: CASSIAGVRTEAFF. As DNA, the CDR3 is TGTGCCAGTAGTATAGCAGGGGTACGGACTGAAGCTTTCTTT. This sequence joins TRBV19 and TRBJ1-1; weak D call: TRBD1 (6 bases). V lost 1 base and J 5 bases, leaving 11 bases between the germline ends. CDR3 length: 14 amino acids. Looked up from germline, CDR1 is LNHDA and CDR2 is SQIVND (reference sequence).

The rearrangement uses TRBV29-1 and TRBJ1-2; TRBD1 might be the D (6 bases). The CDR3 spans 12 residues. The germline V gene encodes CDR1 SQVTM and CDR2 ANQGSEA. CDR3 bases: TGCAGACGGTGGGGGGGCAACTATGGCTACACCTTC. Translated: CRRWGGNYGYTF.

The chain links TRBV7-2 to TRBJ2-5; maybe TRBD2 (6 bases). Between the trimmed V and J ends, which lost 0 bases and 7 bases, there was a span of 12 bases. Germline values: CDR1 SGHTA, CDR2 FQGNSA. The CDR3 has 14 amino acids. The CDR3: CASSLATAGGTQYF. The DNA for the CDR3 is TGTGCCAGCAGCTTAGCCACAGCGGGTGGGACCCAGTACTTC. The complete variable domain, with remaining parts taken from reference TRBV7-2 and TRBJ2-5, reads GAGVSQSPSNKVTEKGKDVELRCDPISGHTALYWYRQSLGQGLEFLIYFQGNSAPDKSGLPSDRFSAERTGGSVSTLTIQRTQQEDSAVYLCASSLATAGGTQYFGPGTRLLVL.

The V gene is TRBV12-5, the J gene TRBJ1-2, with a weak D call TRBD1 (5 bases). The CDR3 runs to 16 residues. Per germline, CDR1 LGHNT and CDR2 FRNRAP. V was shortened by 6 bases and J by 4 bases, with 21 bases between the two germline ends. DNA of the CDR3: TGTGCTAGTGGCACTCAAGGGGCCTCCTCGGGCTATGGCTACACCTTC. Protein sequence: CASGTQGASSGYGYTF.

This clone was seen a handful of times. The CDR3 nucleotides are TGCGCCAGCAGCCAAGCAAGACAGTCCTACGAGCAGTACTTC. Translating it yields CASSQARQSYEQYF. V is TRBV4-3 and J is TRBJ2-7; tentative D call: TRBD1 (5 bases). The CDR3 spans 14 residues. Trimming stripped 1 base from V and 1 base from J, with 8 bases between. Germline V gene data show CDR1 as LGHNA and CDR2 as YSLEER.

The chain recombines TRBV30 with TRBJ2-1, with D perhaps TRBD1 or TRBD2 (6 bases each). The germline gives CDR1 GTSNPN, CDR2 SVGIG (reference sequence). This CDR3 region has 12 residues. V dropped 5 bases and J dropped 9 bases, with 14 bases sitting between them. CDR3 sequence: CAWGQRRGEQFF. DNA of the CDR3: TGTGCCTGGGGACAGAGGAGGGGTGAGCAGTTCTTC.

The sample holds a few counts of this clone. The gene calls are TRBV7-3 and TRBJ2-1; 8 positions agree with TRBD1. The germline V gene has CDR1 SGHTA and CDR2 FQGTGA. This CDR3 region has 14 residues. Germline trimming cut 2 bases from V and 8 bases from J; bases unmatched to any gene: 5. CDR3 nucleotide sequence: TGTGCCAGCAGCTTATACCAGGGGGCATATGAGCAGTTCTTC. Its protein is CASSLYQGAYEQFF.

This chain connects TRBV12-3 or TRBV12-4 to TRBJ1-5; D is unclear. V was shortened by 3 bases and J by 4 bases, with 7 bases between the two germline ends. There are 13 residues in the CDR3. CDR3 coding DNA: TGTGCCAGCAGTTTGAGCACTAATCAGCCCCAGCATTTT. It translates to CASSLSTNQPQHF.

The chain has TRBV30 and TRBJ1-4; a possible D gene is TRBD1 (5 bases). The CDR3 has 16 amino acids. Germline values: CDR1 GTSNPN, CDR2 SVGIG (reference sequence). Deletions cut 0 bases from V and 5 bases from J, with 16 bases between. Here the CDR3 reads CAWSVPGAERNEKLFF. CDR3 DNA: TGTGCCTGGAGTGTACCTGGGGCGGAACGGAATGAAAAACTGTTTTTT. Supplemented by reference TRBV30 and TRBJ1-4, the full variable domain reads SQTIHQWPATLVQPVGSPLSLECTVEGTSNPNLYWYRQAAGRGLQLLFYSVGIGQISSEVPQNLSASRPQDRQFILSSKKLLLSDSGFYLCAWSVPGAERNEKLFFGSGTQLSVL.

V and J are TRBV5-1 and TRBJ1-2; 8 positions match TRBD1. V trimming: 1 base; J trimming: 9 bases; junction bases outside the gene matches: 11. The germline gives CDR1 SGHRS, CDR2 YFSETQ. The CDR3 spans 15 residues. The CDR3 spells CASSLSGQGSISYTF. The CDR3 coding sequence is TGCGCCAGCAGCTTGTCAGGACAGGGAAGTATCAGCTACACCTTC.

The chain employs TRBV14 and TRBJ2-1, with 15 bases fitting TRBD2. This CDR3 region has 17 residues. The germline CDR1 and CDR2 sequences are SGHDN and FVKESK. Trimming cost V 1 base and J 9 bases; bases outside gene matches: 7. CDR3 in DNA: TGTGCCAGCAGCCAAGTTTTGGGGACTAGCGGGAGGTTTGAGCAGTTCTTC. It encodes CASSQVLGTSGRFEQFF.

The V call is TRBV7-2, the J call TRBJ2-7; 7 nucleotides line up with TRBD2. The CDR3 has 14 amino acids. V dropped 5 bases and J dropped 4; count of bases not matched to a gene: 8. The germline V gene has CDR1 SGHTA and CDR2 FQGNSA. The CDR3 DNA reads TGTGCCAGCAGCGGGAGGGCCCAGGTTTACGAGCAGTACTTC. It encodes CASSGRAQVYEQYF.

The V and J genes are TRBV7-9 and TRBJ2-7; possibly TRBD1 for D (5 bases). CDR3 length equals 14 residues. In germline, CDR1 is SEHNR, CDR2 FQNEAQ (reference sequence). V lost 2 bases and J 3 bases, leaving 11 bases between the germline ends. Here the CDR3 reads CASSLYHDSYEQYF. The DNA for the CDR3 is TGTGCCAGCAGCTTATACCATGACAGCTACGAGCAGTACTTC.

This chain's CDR3 is CASSLRAGIGYTF. CDR3 sequence (DNA): TGTGCCAGCAGCTTACGGGCAGGGATTGGCTACACCTTC. The gene calls are TRBV7-8 and TRBJ1-2; the D gene is possibly TRBD1 (5 bases). CDR3 size: 13 residues. Trimming cost V 2 bases and J 7 bases, with 11 bases left between them. CDR1 and CDR2 from the germline V gene are SGHVS and FQNEAQ.

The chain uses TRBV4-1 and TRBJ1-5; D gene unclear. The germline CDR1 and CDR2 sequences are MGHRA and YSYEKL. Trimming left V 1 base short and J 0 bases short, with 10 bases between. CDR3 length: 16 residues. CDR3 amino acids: CASSQVWQNSNQPQHF. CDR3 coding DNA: TGCGCCAGCAGCCAAGTTTGGCAAAATAGCAATCAGCCCCAGCATTTT.

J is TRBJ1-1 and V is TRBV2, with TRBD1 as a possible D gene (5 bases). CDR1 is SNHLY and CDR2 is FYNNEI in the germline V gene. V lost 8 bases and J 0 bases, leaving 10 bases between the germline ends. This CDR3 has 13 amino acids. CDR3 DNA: TGTGCCAGCTTCCGGGGGTTGAACACTGAAGCTTTCTTT. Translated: CASFRGLNTEAFF.

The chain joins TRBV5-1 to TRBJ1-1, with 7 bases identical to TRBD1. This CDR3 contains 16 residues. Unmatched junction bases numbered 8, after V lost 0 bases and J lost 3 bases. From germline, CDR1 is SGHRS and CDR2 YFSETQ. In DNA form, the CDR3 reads TGCGCCAGCAGCTTGGGACAGGGCCGAGGACACACTGAAGCTTTCTTT. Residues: CASSLGQGRGHTEAFF.

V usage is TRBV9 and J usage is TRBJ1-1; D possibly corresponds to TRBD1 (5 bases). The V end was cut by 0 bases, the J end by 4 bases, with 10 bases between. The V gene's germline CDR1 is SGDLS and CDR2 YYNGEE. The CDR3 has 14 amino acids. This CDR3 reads CASSVVQGSTEAFF. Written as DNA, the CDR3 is TGTGCCAGCAGCGTAGTCCAGGGTTCCACTGAAGCTTTCTTT.

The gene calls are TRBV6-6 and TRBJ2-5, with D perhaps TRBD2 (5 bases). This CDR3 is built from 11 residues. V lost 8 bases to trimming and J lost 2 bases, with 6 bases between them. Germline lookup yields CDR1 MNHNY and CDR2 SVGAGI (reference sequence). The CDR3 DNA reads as TGTGCCAGCGGGGAGCAAGAGACCCAGTACTTC. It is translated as CASGEQETQYF.